This note documents a single T cell receptor (beta chain) sequence. The antigen is not known. This sample is part of a study of T cells in Graves' hyperthyroidism and ophthalmopathy. Findings and caveats of the study: From stable hyperthyroidism, ophthalmopathy was set apart by a 13 V-J model.

Regions amplified from RNA transcripts were the TCR beta CDR3 regions. Primed by the HTBI set, a first-round RT-PCR was run on the TCR CDR3. TCRdb passed the multiplex PCR reads through MiXCR, listing each CDR3 protein once. There are about 760,000 distinct CDR3 sequences in the sample; roughly a third occur only once, and 31% lies in the top ten. This sample holds PBMCs from 9.5 to 10 ml fresh peripheral blood. The CDR3 totals 16 residues. Germline V lookup: CDR1 SNHLY, CDR2 FYNNEI. This clonotype originated in a middle-aged woman with Graves' hyperthyroidism. Sample: blood. The chain recombines TRBV2 with TRBJ2-5; 13 bases are a match to TRBD2. With the DNA end fitting TRBJ2-1 better, the J assignment may be wrong. Here the CDR3 reads CASSYGLAGDGDEQFF. The CDR3 DNA reads as TGTGCCAGCAGTTATGGACTAGCGGGAGATGGGGATGAGCAGTTCTTC.